Listed below are T cell receptor beta chains from one sample, sequenced in a study of identifying expanded T cells in peripheral blood. TCRdb keeps only in-frame clones here, not all; method: immunoSEQ multiplex PCR. The profile shows about 86,000 clones, 70% to 90% of them singletons. Sequencing used blood. These TCRs come from a person aged 18-69 years in good health. CDR3s include the opening cysteine and the closing phenylalanine or tryptophan. D genes are given only for firm matches. Not all rows give a size; the values are once, few, many and, for expanded clones, a class.

clone_size d_call j_call v_call cdr3_nt cdr3_aa
few NA TRBJ2-2 TRBV4-3 TGCGCCAGCAGCCAAGTTCAGGCAGGGGGGTACACCGGGGAGCTGTTTTTT CASSQVQAGGYTGELFF
NA TRBD1 TRBJ2-3 TRBV19 TGTGCCAGTAGTGACACAGGGGGGGATACGCAGTATTTT CASSDTGGDTQYF
NA TRBD1 TRBJ2-7 TRBV6-1 TGTGCCAGCAGTGGACAGGGGTCTTCCTACGAGCAGTACTTC CASSGQGSSYEQYF
NA TRBD1 TRBJ2-7 TRBV11-3 TGTGCCAGCAGCTCCACTTGGGACAGGACCAACCCTGTGGAGCAGTACTTC CASSSTWDRTNPVEQYF
NA NA TRBJ1-1 TRBV6-1 TGTGCCAGCTCCCAACCCCGGGGGAACACTGAAGCTTTCTTT CASSQPRGNTEAFF
NA NA TRBJ1-1 TRBV18 TGTGCCAGCTCACCACCGGGGGCTATAACTGAAGCTTTCTTT CASSPPGAITEAFF
NA TRBD2 TRBJ2-7 TRBV2 TGTGCCAGCAGACCAACTAGCGGGGGGACCTACGAGCAGTACTTC CASRPTSGGTYEQYF
NA TRBD2 TRBJ2-1 TRBV9 TGTGCCAGCAGCGAGCGGGGGGGCTCATTGGTCGATGAGCAGTTCTTC CASSERGGSLVDEQFF
NA NA TRBJ2-5 TRBV6-5 TGTGCCAGCGGGTCGGGCTTCCACCAAGAGACCCAGTACTTC CASGSGFHQETQYF
NA TRBD1 TRBJ1-6 TRBV11-2 TGTGCCAGCAGCTACGCACGGGACAGGGTCAATTCACCCCTCCACTTT CASSYARDRVNSPLHF
NA NA TRBJ1-2 TRBV10-3 TGTGCCATCAGTGAGTCAGTATTCCCGAGGACTAACTATGGCTACACCTTC CAISESVFPRTNYGYTF
NA NA TRBJ1-2 TRBV5-1 TGCGCCAGCAGCTTGTTAGCCGAGTACTATGGCTACACCTTC CASSLLAEYYGYTF
NA NA TRBJ2-3 TRBV30 TGTGCCTGGGGCCCCTTTGGCACAGATACGCAGTATTTT CAWGPFGTDTQYF
few NA TRBJ1-2 TRBV12-2 TGTGCAAGTCGCTTAGGTTCATGGAGGGTGAGGGGAGGCTACACCTTC CASRLGSWRVRGGYTF
NA NA TRBJ1-1 TRBV7-2 TGTGCCAGCAGCTTTTTACAGCGTGAAGCTTTCTTT CASSFLQREAFF
NA TRBD1 TRBJ2-1 TRBV10-3 TGTGCCATCAGTGAGCAGCCCTATTCCGGGACAGGGCCCTACAATGAGCAGTTCTTC CAISEQPYSGTGPYNEQFF
NA NA TRBJ1-1 TRBV19 TGTGCCAGTAGTATGTACGAAGGATCAGGCAAGCAAGCTTTCTTT CASSMYEGSGKQAFF
NA NA TRBJ2-6 TRBV4-3 TGCGCCAGCAGCCAGGGCAGGTGGGGCGTGTCTGGGGCCAACGTCCTGACTTTC CASSQGRWGVSGANVLTF
NA NA TRBJ2-2 TRBV6-1 TGTGCCAGCAGTGACAGGGACACCGGGGAGCTGTTTTTT CASSDRDTGELFF
NA NA TRBJ2-7 TRBV7-9 TGTGCCAGCAGCGTCGCTGGGCCCTACGAGCAGTACTTC CASSVAGPYEQYF
NA TRBD1 TRBJ1-2 TRBV4-1 TGCGCCAGCAGAAGCGGGACAGGCGTCCTAGGCTACACCTTC CASRSGTGVLGYTF
NA NA TRBJ2-1 TRBV5-8 TGTGCCAGCAGCAGGTGGAGTACTTACGACAATGAGCAGTTCTTC CASSRWSTYDNEQFF
NA NA TRBJ1-1 TRBV6-5 TGTGCCAGCAGTTACGGTCTACGGACTGAAGCTTTCTTT CASSYGLRTEAFF
NA NA TRBJ1-1 TRBV29-1 TGCAGCGGGACCCACAGGGAGGAAAACACTGAAGCTTTCTTT CSGTHREENTEAFF
few NA TRBJ2-2 TRBV12-5 TGTGCTAGTGGTGACCAGAGGGGCACCGGGGAGCTGTTTTTT CASGDQRGTGELFF
NA NA TRBJ2-3 TRBV5-4 TGTGCCAGCAGCTTGGTCGGCACAGATACGCAGTATTTT CASSLVGTDTQYF
once NA TRBJ1-2 TRBV27 TGTGCCAGCAGTTATTCCGGCCCTAATTCTCCTGGTGGCTACACCTTC CASSYSGPNSPGGYTF
NA NA TRBJ2-3 TRBV7-9 TGTGCCAGCAGCTTTAACAGGGTAGATACGCAGTATTTT CASSFNRVDTQYF
once NA TRBJ2-5 TRBV30 TGTGCCTGGAATGGGAGAGAGGCTAACCAAGAGACCCAGTACTTC CAWNGREANQETQYF
NA TRBD1 TRBJ1-2 TRBV7-8 TGTGCCAGCAGCTTCCCCGGACAGGCGATTGACACCTTC CASSFPGQAIDTF
NA NA TRBJ2-7 TRBV6-5 TGTGCCAGCAGTTCATTTCCTCGCGAGCAGTACTTC CASSSFPREQYF
NA NA TRBJ2-5 TRBV5-1 TGCGCCAGTAGTTCCGGACAGAAAGAGACCCAGTACTTC CASSSGQKETQYF
NA TRBD2 TRBJ2-1 TRBV29-1 TGCAGCGTTGTTCTAGCGGGGGGACGTGAGCAGTTCTTC CSVVLAGGREQFF
NA NA TRBJ2-7 TRBV7-9 TGTGCCAGCAGCCCTCCCGTGGGGAACTACGAGCAGTACTTC CASSPPVGNYEQYF
NA NA TRBJ2-4 TRBV7-2 TGTGCCAGCAGCCATACGGACGTGGGGCAGGAAAAAAACATTCAGTACTTC CASSHTDVGQEKNIQYF
NA NA TRBJ2-7 TRBV7-2 TGTGCCAGCAGCTTAGAGGAAGAAACTTCCTACGAGCAGTACTTC CASSLEEETSYEQYF
NA NA TRBJ1-1 TRBV6-5 TGTGCCAGCAGTTCCCGCTATGCGGCGGCTTTCTTT CASSSRYAAAFF
NA NA TRBJ1-1 TRBV5-5 TGTGCCAGCAGCTTGGCTCCAGGGATGAACACTGAAGCTTTCTTT CASSLAPGMNTEAFF
once NA TRBJ1-6 TRBV5-8 TGTGCCAGCAGCTTGGCTAACGGGGCGAATTCACCCCTCCACTTT CASSLANGANSPLHF
NA NA TRBJ2-1 TRBV4-3 TGCGCCAGCAGCCAAGATTTAGGGGTTACGGGGGGCAGCTACAATGAGCAGTTCTTC CASSQDLGVTGGSYNEQFF